The present entry profiles one T cell receptor beta chain with its context. Assay used: immunoSEQ multiplex PCR; TCRdb lists only in-frame clones, some missing. The sample yields approximately 600,000 clones, approximately 95% seen once. The data originate from a study of shared clonotypes between healthy human individuals. CD45RO-negative cells were positively selected for CCR7, leaving out terminally differentiated effector memory CD45RA+ cells. CDR1 and CDR2 (germline): SNHLY, FYNNEI. J gave up 3 bases and V 6 bases, and 11 bases lay outside the gene matches. This CDR3 contains 15 residues. V is TRBV2 and J is TRBJ2-7, with TRBD1 matching 7 bases. Sequenced input: naive CD8+ T cells sorted from blood. The clonotype originates from a woman aged 25 to 45 in good health. CDR3 nucleotides: TGTGCCAGCAGAATAGACAGGGAGCGTTTCTACGAGCAGTACTTC. Residues: CASRIDRERFYEQYF. Full variable domain (rest looked up from reference TRBV2 and TRBJ2-7): EPEVTQTPSHQVTQMGQEVILRCVPISNHLYFYWYRQILGQKVEFLVSFYNNEISEKSEIFDDQFSVERPDGSNFTLKIRSTKLEDSAMYFCASRIDRERFYEQYFGPGTRLTVT.